These 16 T cell receptor beta chains were all obtained from the same sample, sequenced in a study of cytomegalovirus exposure and HLA in healthy donors. Sequenced by immunoSEQ multiplex PCR; TCRdb stores in-frame clones only, minus some. The sample includes roughly 220,000 clones, 80% to 95% of them seen just once. Sequences were obtained from PBMCs. The receptors were sampled from a woman aged 18-29 years in good health and CMV-seronegative.

The CDR3 DNA reads as TGCAGCGGATCTCCGGGGGGCTCCTACGAGCAGTACTTC. It codes for CSGSPGGSYEQYF. The V call is TRBV29-1, the J call TRBJ2-7; 7 bases are shared with TRBD2. This CDR3 comprises 13 residues. V shed 7 bases and J 0 bases; nucleotides not matched to a gene: 6. Germline values: CDR1 SQVTM, CDR2 ANQGSEA.

The chain has TRBV9 and TRBJ1-3; TRBD1 might be the D (6 bases). Germline values: CDR1 SGDLS, CDR2 YYNGEE. V lost 0 bases to trimming and J lost 0 bases, with 19 bases between them. The CDR3 extends over 19 amino acids. This CDR3 reads CASSVAMLTGDLSGNTIYF. The CDR3, as DNA: TGTGCCAGCAGCGTAGCTATGTTGACAGGAGACCTCTCTGGAAACACCATATATTTT.

The chain is built from TRBV2 and TRBJ1-1, with a possible D match to TRBD1 (5 bases). V was shortened by 6 bases and J by 0 bases, with 11 bases between the two germline ends. This CDR3 contains 14 residues. In germline, CDR1 is SNHLY, CDR2 FYNNEI. The CDR3 coding sequence is TGTGCCAGCAGAGGGGTCAAAATGAACACTGAAGCTTTCTTT. Encoded protein: CASRGVKMNTEAFF. Full variable domain (remainder filled in from reference TRBV2 and TRBJ1-1): EPEVTQTPSHQVTQMGQEVILRCVPISNHLYFYWYRQILGQKVEFLVSFYNNEISEKSEIFDDQFSVERPDGSNFTLKIRSTKLEDSAMYFCASRGVKMNTEAFFGQGTRLTVV.

V usage is TRBV7-9 and J usage is TRBJ1-1, with D perhaps TRBD1 (6 bases). Germline lookup yields CDR1 SEHNR and CDR2 FQNEAQ (reference sequence). The CDR3 length is 15 residues. V lost 1 base, J lost 1 base, and 10 bases lay in between. The CDR3 reads CASSLVQGTNTEAFF. The CDR3 DNA reads TGTGCCAGCAGCTTAGTGCAGGGGACGAACACTGAAGCTTTCTTT.

The J gene is TRBJ2-5, the V gene TRBV27; D perhaps matches TRBD2 (6 bases). This CDR3 spans 13 amino acids. Trimming removed 7 bases at V and 2 bases at J, with 11 bases between. Germline V gives CDR1 MNHEY, CDR2 SMNVEV (reference sequence). The CDR3 loop reads CASKVGGQETQYF. CDR3 bases: TGTGCCAGCAAGGTCGGAGGGCAAGAGACCCAGTACTTC.

The J gene is TRBJ2-7, the V gene TRBV11-1, with D possibly TRBD2 on 6 matching bases. Trimming took off 3 bases at V and 1 base at J, with 16 bases between the two ends. This CDR3 region has 16 residues. From germline, CDR1 is SGHAT and CDR2 FQDESV (reference sequence). CDR3 in amino acids: CASSLIAVSRSYEQYF. CDR3 sequence (DNA): TGTGCCAGCAGCTTGATAGCGGTCTCCCGTTCCTACGAGCAGTACTTC.

The chain recombines TRBV19 with TRBJ1-5; a weak D match, TRBD1 (5 bases). V was shortened by 5 bases and J by 0 bases, with 14 bases between the two germline ends. The CDR3 totals 16 residues. Germline V gene data show CDR1 as LNHDA and CDR2 as SQIVND (reference sequence). CDR3 protein: CASSPTGRNSNQPQHF. CDR3 nucleotides: TGTGCCAGTAGTCCCACAGGAAGAAATAGCAATCAGCCCCAGCATTTT.

The chain couples TRBV6-5 to TRBJ1-1; the D is unclear. Trimming cost V 6 bases and J 11 bases, with 19 bases left between them. The CDR3 spans 13 residues. Germline-derived CDR1 and CDR2 are MNHEY and SVGAGI. The CDR3 loop reads CASRDLSGQAAFF. The CDR3, as DNA: TGTGCCAGCAGAGATCTTTCAGGCCAGGCTGCTTTCTTT.

In DNA form, the CDR3 reads TGCGCCAGCAGCCGAACTTACCCCGGGACTATCAACTACGAGCAGTACTTC. It encodes CASSRTYPGTINYEQYF. V usage is TRBV4-1 and J usage is TRBJ2-7; 7 nucleotides align to TRBD2. V dropped 4 bases and J dropped 3; count of bases not matched to a gene: 15. This CDR3 region has 17 residues. CDR1 and CDR2 (germline): MGHRA, YSYEKL.

In its sample, this clone was seen once. The same CDR3 arises from other DNA sequences in this sample as well. The gene calls are TRBV5-1 and TRBJ2-1, with 9 bases identical to TRBD2. The ends lost 3 bases at V and 5 bases at J; junction bases unmatched: 3. Germline lookup yields CDR1 SGHRS and CDR2 YFSETQ. This CDR3 spans 14 amino acids. The CDR3 here is CASSSLAGNNEQFF. CDR3 nucleotides: TGCGCCAGCAGCTCCCTAGCGGGAAACAATGAGCAGTTCTTC.

The genes are TRBV30 and TRBJ2-7; 8 nucleotides match TRBD1. From germline, CDR1 is GTSNPN and CDR2 SVGIG (reference sequence). Trimming at V came to 1 base and at J to 8 bases, leaving 10 bases not matched to a gene. This CDR3 has 14 residues. The CDR3 here is CAWSADRGPHQQYF. The DNA of the CDR3 is TGTGCCTGGAGTGCCGACAGGGGTCCCCATCAGCAGTACTTC.

V and J are TRBV9 and TRBJ2-1; D gene ambiguous. V was shortened by 6 bases and J by 5 bases, with 12 bases between the two germline ends. CDR1 is SGDLS, CDR2 YYNGEE, per germline. The CDR3 totals 13 residues. CDR3 sequence: CASTDGDDNEQFF. As DNA, the CDR3 is TGTGCCAGCACCGACGGAGACGACAATGAGCAGTTCTTC.

This rearrangement joins TRBV19 to TRBJ1-2, with D uncertain. The CDR3 runs 13 residues. The germline gives CDR1 LNHDA, CDR2 SQIVND (reference sequence). Trimming shortened V by 3 bases and J by 8 bases, and 13 bases separated the two germline ends. In DNA, the CDR3 is TGTGCCAGTAGTATTCACAGCCCATGGGGCTACACCTTC. Encoded protein: CASSIHSPWGYTF.

This chain links TRBV5-1 with TRBJ2-3, with TRBD2 matching 11 bases. The germline V gene encodes CDR1 SGHRS and CDR2 YFSETQ. This CDR3 has 16 amino acids. The junction had 5 bases not matched to a gene; V was cut back by 3 bases and J by 2 bases. Here the CDR3 reads CASSWGTSGITDTQYF. DNA of the CDR3: TGCGCCAGCAGCTGGGGGACTAGCGGCATCACAGATACGCAGTATTTT.

This clone has ten or more counts. This rearrangement joins TRBV6-5 to TRBJ2-5; TRBD1 matches 11 bases. The CDR3 consists of 14 residues. Germline V lookup: CDR1 MNHEY, CDR2 SVGAGI. The V gene end was trimmed by 6 bases and the J gene end by 3 bases; junction bases not matched to a gene: 3. The CDR3 sequence is CASRGTGGKETQYF. CDR3 DNA: TGTGCCAGCAGAGGGACAGGGGGGAAAGAGACCCAGTACTTC.

The rearrangement links TRBV6-5 to TRBJ2-1; 7 nucleotides agree with TRBD2. This CDR3 region has 15 residues. Germline V gives CDR1 MNHEY, CDR2 SVGAGI. V lost 6 bases and J lost 6; bases outside the gene matches: 11. CDR3 residues: CASSAFMTSLNEQFF. CDR3 nucleotides: TGTGCCAGCAGCGCCTTTATGACTAGCCTCAATGAGCAGTTCTTC.